What follows is one TCR beta chain and its context. This CDR3 is built from 14 residues. V shed 3 bases and J shed 4 bases, with 12 bases lying between them. Germline CDR1 is WSHSY and CDR2 is SAAADI. The record originates from a study of cytomegalovirus exposure and HLA in healthy donors. Primers: 60 Vbeta forward and 13 Jbeta reverse. Measured with immunoSEQ multiplex PCR; TCRdb has only the in-frame clones, and not every one. The data show under 55,000 clones, approximately 72% seen once. Sequences were obtained from PBMCs. The sequence derives from a woman aged 25 to 39 in good health and CMV-seronegative. The rearrangement joins TRBV10-2 to TRBJ2-5; no clear D. The CDR3 here is CASSDGEVLETQYF. In nucleotides, the CDR3 is TGCGCCAGCAGTGATGGTGAGGTATTAGAGACCCAGTACTTC.